This note documents a single T cell receptor (beta chain) sequence. This receptor's antigen is unknown. The sample holds no much larger clone one base away, and base qualities are not on file. Library creation used the immunoSEQ multiplex PCR assay. On the study's bioinformatics: To diagnose cytomegalovirus status from the catalog of TCR beta chain sequences, a statistical classification framework was built. Not all clones reach the TCRdb copy of this immuneACCESS table, which keeps in-frame sequences only. Checked studies attribute under half of the gap to unresolved V genes and leave the rest unexplained. Clone size and V and J calls were adopted from that table, with D and trimming inferred from the DNA. Recorded for this sample are some 76,000 clones; around 93% of them occurred a single time. The top ten constitute approximately 1% of the sample. The donors belonged to the validation cohort of about 130 subjects, which was separate from the roughly 700-subject first cohort.

The data derive from a study of cytomegalovirus exposure and HLA in healthy donors (dated by TCRdb to 2016 to 2017). Notes on the research overall: A later analysis indicated that the 90 to 150 validation repertoires were generated on the platform also employed for the roughly 720 repertoires of the first cohort. The study aimed to test whether cataloging public T cell receptors could reveal signatures of past pathogen exposure. A separate validation cohort of over a hundred different subjects was used in addition to the roughly 620-subject first cohort. To predict cytomegalovirus infection status, the study combined high-throughput TCR immunosequencing, statistical association of individual TCRs with disease status, and machine learning. On the study overall, not on this receptor specifically: The classifier was reported to diagnose cytomegalovirus status with high specificity and sensitivity in both the original and validation cohorts. A total of 150 to 200 TCR beta chains were listed by the study as associated with cytomegalovirus. Of the cluster scores, around 95% were above 0 in a later analysis, which found that TCRs clustered in the first cohort also tended to co-occur in the 95 to 150 validation repertoires. Most TCR sequences were seen in very few donors, while some public TCRs were found in many individuals. The authors suggested that the approach could potentially be extended to other disease states and immunological phenotypes. A later analysis had no HLA typing for the validation cohort, so co-occurrence there was scored across all 110 or so repertoires. In vitro tests confirmed that three of the cytomegalovirus-associated TCR beta chains recognize cytomegalovirus antigens.

The germline V gene provides CDR1 SNHLY and CDR2 FYNNEI. Between the V and J ends, shortened by 5 bases and 8 bases respectively, the junction contains 10 bases. The CDR3, from cysteine to phenylalanine, totals 12 residues. Here the CDR3 DNA is all that survives: 36 bases in frame from base 1. This sequence was found in a woman between 18 and 29 years old in good health and CMV-seronegative. The chain is assembled from TRBV2 and TRBJ2-1, with TRBD2 as a weak D call on 5 bases. Sequenced sample: PBMCs. The nucleotide sequence is TGTGCCAGCAGTTCCGGGGTTGATGAGCAGTTCTTC. Translated, this gives CASSSGVDEQFF.